A single sample is the source of the 26 T cell receptor beta chains below, sequenced in a study of CD8+ T cells in alopecia areata (dated 2018 in TCRdb). The library was built by means of the immunoSEQ multiplex PCR assay. For TCR sequencing, RNA was extracted from every sample and reverse transcribed into cDNA to serve as template. TCRdb took this table from immuneACCESS and kept in-frame rearrangements with V and J called. Such tables lack part of the clones; where checked against another copy, unresolved V genes explain under half of the gap, and the rest is unexplained. The sample yields approximately 210,000 clones; roughly 60% were counted once. The ten top clones hold 1% of the sample. This specimen's time point label, interpreted: roughly 26 weeks on oral tofacitinib. Taken with the paper, the label for treatment or condition translates to: oral pan-JAK inhibitor, 5-10 mg twice daily. The sequencing here drew on CD4+ T cells sorted from blood, taken at week 24, from a patient treated with tofacitinib. The receptor source for this set is a human donor with alopecia areata.

The chain joins TRBV29-1 to TRBJ1-5, with D maybe TRBD1 (6 bases). The CDR3 consists of 15 residues. V lost 6 bases, J lost 4 bases, and 19 bases lay in between. Looked up from germline, CDR1 is SQVTM and CDR2 is ANQGSEA. The CDR3 loop reads CSVGGGGDVNQPQHF. As DNA, the CDR3 is TGCAGCGTGGGAGGGGGAGGGGATGTTAATCAGCCCCAGCATTTT.

The genes are TRBV25-1 and TRBJ2-6; D call uncertain. Per germline, CDR1 MGHDK and CDR2 SYGVNS. V dropped 3 bases and J dropped 4 bases, with 13 bases sitting between them. The CDR3 has 16 amino acids. Here the CDR3 DNA reads TGTGCCAGCAGTGACGCAGCCTTCTACGGGGCCAACGTCCTGACTTTC. Protein: CASSDAAFYGANVLTF.

The J gene is TRBJ2-2, the V gene TRBV11-1, with D maybe TRBD2 (6 bases). Trimming cost V 5 bases and J 3 bases, with 13 bases left between them. Per germline, CDR1 SGHAT and CDR2 FQDESV (reference sequence). The CDR3 runs to 15 residues. CDR3 nucleotide sequence: TGTGCCAGCAGCCCCCGCCTAGCGTACACCGGGGAGCTGTTTTTT. As protein: CASSPRLAYTGELFF.

This clone came up a few times. This chain connects TRBV30 to TRBJ1-2; no clear D. Germline V lookup: CDR1 GTSNPN, CDR2 SVGIG (reference sequence). CDR3 length: 12 residues. Trimming left V 0 bases short and J 5 bases short, with 7 bases between. This CDR3 is CAWSVAGYGYTF. CDR3 bases: TGTGCCTGGAGTGTAGCGGGGTATGGCTACACCTTC.

The J gene is TRBJ2-1, the V gene TRBV2; 7 nucleotides match TRBD2. The CDR3 consists of 14 residues. V dropped 3 bases and J dropped 5; count of bases not matched to a gene: 4. Germline-derived CDR1 and CDR2 are SNHLY and FYNNEI. The chain's CDR3 is CASSDGGGNNEQFF. The CDR3 DNA follows: TGTGCCAGCAGTGATGGCGGGGGAAACAATGAGCAGTTCTTC. The complete variable domain, with remaining parts taken from reference TRBV2 and TRBJ2-1, reads EPEVTQTPSHQVTQMGQEVILRCVPISNHLYFYWYRQILGQKVEFLVSFYNNEISEKSEIFDDQFSVERPDGSNFTLKIRSTKLEDSAMYFCASSDGGGNNEQFFGPGTRLTVL.

The V and J genes are TRBV29-1 and TRBJ1-1; no definite D call. Germline lookup yields CDR1 SQVTM and CDR2 ANQGSEA. The CDR3 extends over 13 amino acids. V lost 6 bases and J 2 bases, leaving 13 bases between the germline ends. Here the CDR3 DNA reads TGCAGCGTCAAACCGCTTTCTAACACTGAAGCTTTCTTT. It specifies CSVKPLSNTEAFF.

This rearrangement joins TRBV7-2 to TRBJ2-2, with a possible D match to TRBD1 (5 bases). The CDR3 loop spans 15 amino acids. Germline values: CDR1 SGHTA, CDR2 FQGNSA. Trimming took 6 bases from V and 5 from J, leaving 16 bases between them. The CDR3 DNA follows: TGTGCCAGCAGGGGAACCGTAGGGGCGACCGGGGAGCTGTTTTTT. Translated, it gives CASRGTVGATGELFF.

This chain links TRBV19 with TRBJ2-3; TRBD2 matches at 12 bases. Germline CDR1 reads LNHDA; CDR2 reads SQIVND (reference sequence). The trim removed 3 bases at V and 3 bases at J, leaving 4 bases unmatched. This CDR3 contains 16 residues. The CDR3 DNA reads as TGTGCCAGTAGTATCCGGACTAGCGGGAAGACAGATACGCAGTATTTT. Protein: CASSIRTSGKTDTQYF.

The chain has TRBV7-2 and TRBJ1-2; 7 bases are shared with TRBD1. V was clipped by 3 bases and J by 3 bases; unmatched bases: 4. CDR1 is SGHTA, CDR2 FQGNSA, per germline. This CDR3 spans 14 amino acids. The chain's CDR3 is CASSFLTGDYGYTF. The CDR3 DNA reads TGTGCCAGCAGCTTCCTAACAGGGGACTATGGCTACACCTTC. Complete variable domain (other parts from reference TRBV7-2 and TRBJ1-2): GAGVSQSPSNKVTEKGKDVELRCDPISGHTALYWYRQSLGQGLEFLIYFQGNSAPDKSGLPSDRFSAERTGGSVSTLTIQRTQQEDSAVYLCASSFLTGDYGYTFGSGTRLTVV.

This clone was observed once. The CDR3 sequence is CASSGQGSYSPLHF. Here the CDR3 DNA reads TGCGCCAGCAGCGGACAGGGATCGTATTCACCCCTCCACTTT. This sequence joins TRBV5-1 and TRBJ1-6; TRBD1 aligns across 8 bases. V shed 4 bases and J 8 bases; nucleotides not matched to a gene: 5. The germline V gene has CDR1 SGHRS and CDR2 YFSETQ. The CDR3 is 14 amino acids.

The V and J genes are TRBV5-1 and TRBJ1-6, with D possibly TRBD1 on 6 matching bases. This CDR3 has 16 residues. Looked up from germline, CDR1 is SGHRS and CDR2 is YFSETQ. Trimming shortened V by 0 bases and J by 7 bases, and 14 bases separated the two germline ends. CDR3 DNA sequence: TGCGCCAGCAGCTTGGCGGAGGGGGGACGGAATTCACCCCTCCACTTT. It specifies CASSLAEGGRNSPLHF.

This chain links TRBV5-1 with TRBJ2-1, with D possibly matching TRBD1 (6 bases). The CDR3 has 16 residues. V lost 4 bases, J lost 4 bases, and 18 bases lay in between. Germline V lookup: CDR1 SGHRS, CDR2 YFSETQ. The CDR3 region has the DNA TGCGCCAGCAGCAGCGACTCTCAGGGGAAGTACAATGAGCAGTTCTTC. Translation gives CASSSDSQGKYNEQFF.

This chain links TRBV30 with TRBJ2-7; 9 positions match TRBD1. The CDR3 is 11 amino acids. V shed 8 bases, J shed 6 bases, and the junction held 5 bases outside the gene matches. Germline V lookup: CDR1 GTSNPN, CDR2 SVGIG (reference sequence). The CDR3 region has the DNA TGTGCCGGGCGGACAGGGGTCGAGCAGTACTTC. Translated, it gives CAGRTGVEQYF.

The chain combines TRBV10-3 with TRBJ2-3; the match to TRBD1 covers 9 bases. This CDR3 has 14 residues. CDR1 and CDR2 from the germline V gene are ENHRY and SYGVKD. V lost 5 bases, J lost 7 bases, and 7 bases stayed unmatched. The CDR3 sequence: CAISSGQGTNTQYF. The DNA of the CDR3 is TGTGCCATCAGTTCGGGACAGGGCACGAATACGCAGTATTTT.

V is TRBV2 and J is TRBJ1-6, with 11 nucleotides matching TRBD1. V lost 6 bases and J lost 9; bases outside the gene matches: 4. The length of the CDR3 is 14 residues. The germline CDR1 and CDR2 sequences are SNHLY and FYNNEI. The CDR3 DNA is TGTGCCAGCAGCAGGACAGGGGGCATTTCACCCCTCCACTTT. It encodes CASSRTGGISPLHF.

The V gene is TRBV7-8, the J gene TRBJ2-1, with 8 bases identical to TRBD1. Germline CDR1 and CDR2: SGHVS and FQNEAQ. The CDR3 is made up of 14 amino acids. Germline trimming cut 5 bases from V and 5 bases from J; bases unmatched to any gene: 5. The CDR3 sequence: CASSVTDRDNEQFF. In DNA, the CDR3 is TGTGCCAGCAGCGTCACGGACAGGGACAATGAGCAGTTCTTC.

The chain joins TRBV5-1 to TRBJ1-6; TRBD1 might be the D (5 bases). CDR1 and CDR2 (germline): SGHRS, YFSETQ. With 4 bases removed from V and 8 bases from J, the gap between germline ends came to 13 bases. The CDR3 runs 14 residues. Written as DNA, the CDR3 is TGCGCCAGCAGCCCCCTAGGGGCGGATTCACCCCTCCACTTT. Its protein product is CASSPLGADSPLHF.

The sample holds a few counts of this clone. The chain has TRBV9 and TRBJ2-2, with 10 bases aligning to TRBD2. Germline CDR1 SGDLS, CDR2 YYNGEE. Trimming took 1 base from V and 6 from J; bases not matched to a gene: 3. This CDR3 has 15 amino acids. CDR3 sequence (DNA): TGTGCCAGCAGCGTATTTAGCGGGGGGCCCGGGGAGCTGTTTTTT. Translating it yields CASSVFSGGPGELFF.

This clone appeared a single time. The chain uses TRBV9 and TRBJ2-7; D remains ambiguous. The germline gives CDR1 SGDLS, CDR2 YYNGEE. CDR3 length: 14 residues. V lost 0 bases and J lost 6, with 13 bases in between. CDR3 sequence reads: CASSVAGATGEQYF. CDR3 coding DNA: TGTGCCAGCAGCGTAGCTGGAGCGACGGGCGAGCAGTACTTC.

The chain combines TRBV27 with TRBJ1-2; possible D gene TRBD1, 5 bases. Deletions cut 4 bases from V and 4 bases from J, with 13 bases between. The CDR3 consists of 14 residues. Germline values: CDR1 MNHEY, CDR2 SMNVEV (reference sequence). CDR3 DNA sequence: TGTGCCAGCAGTTCAGGGACGGGAGCCTATGGCTACACCTTC. It is translated as CASSSGTGAYGYTF.

J is TRBJ1-2 and V is TRBV28; 9 nucleotides line up with TRBD1. Germline V lookup: CDR1 MDHEN, CDR2 SYDVKM. The CDR3 runs to 13 residues. J lost 7 bases, V lost 7 bases, and 7 bases had no gene match. Here the CDR3 DNA reads TGTGCCAGCACCACAATACAGGGGGCTGGCTACACCTTC. The encoded protein is CASTTIQGAGYTF.

This chain links TRBV7-2 with TRBJ1-5; D unclear. CDR1 SGHTA and CDR2 FQGNSA come from the germline V gene. The V end lost 5 bases, the J end lost 2 bases, and 13 bases lay between the germline ends. This CDR3 region has 15 residues. CDR3 sequence reads: CASSLEDSRNQPQHF. The CDR3 region has the DNA TGTGCCAGCAGCCTGGAGGACTCACGCAATCAGCCCCAGCATTTT.

CDR3 region: CASRVSVPNTGELFF. CDR3 nucleotide sequence: TGCGCCAGCAGAGTCTCAGTTCCGAACACCGGGGAGCTGTTTTTT. This rearrangement joins TRBV5-1 to TRBJ2-2, with D unresolved. The length of the CDR3 is 15 residues. Germline V gene data show CDR1 as SGHRS and CDR2 as YFSETQ. V lost 5 bases, J lost 0 bases, and 11 bases lay in between.

J is TRBJ2-5 and V is TRBV30; TRBD2 matches 14 bases. Looked up from germline, CDR1 is GTSNPN and CDR2 is SVGIG (reference sequence). The CDR3 contains 15 residues. V dropped 1 base and J dropped 5; count of bases not matched to a gene: 3. The chain's CDR3 is CAWSEGLAGVETQYF. The CDR3, as DNA: TGTGCCTGGAGTGAGGGACTAGCGGGGGTCGAGACCCAGTACTTC. Complete variable domain (other parts from reference TRBV30 and TRBJ2-5): SQTIHQWPATLVQPVGSPLSLECTVEGTSNPNLYWYRQAAGRGLQLLFYSVGIGQISSEVPQNLSASRPQDRQFILSSKKLLLSDSGFYLCAWSEGLAGVETQYFGPGTRLLVL.

The chain combines TRBV11-2 with TRBJ2-3; D perhaps matches TRBD2 (6 bases). CDR3 size: 15 residues. In germline, CDR1 is SGHAT, CDR2 FQNNGV. V was shortened by 3 bases and J by 2 bases, with 12 bases between the two germline ends. This chain's CDR3 is CASSFSGLTTDTQYF. CDR3 in DNA: TGTGCCAGCAGCTTCAGCGGGCTAACCACAGATACGCAGTATTTT.

The V call is TRBV5-1, the J call TRBJ2-2; D is possibly TRBD1 or TRBD2 (5 bases each). The V gene lost 1 base and the J gene lost 0 bases, with 10 bases spanning the gap. The CDR3 spans 16 residues. The germline CDR1 and CDR2 sequences are SGHRS and YFSETQ. CDR3 amino acids: CASSLYEGSNTGELFF. CDR3 in DNA: TGCGCCAGCAGCTTGTATGAGGGGTCGAACACCGGGGAGCTGTTTTTT.